Below, one T cell receptor beta chain is given with its context. Its specificity is unknown. The germline gives CDR1 MNHEY, CDR2 SMNVEV (reference sequence). The length of the CDR3 is 14 residues. V was trimmed by 1 base and J by 3 bases, leaving 7 bases between them. Libraries were prepared by immunoSEQ multiplex PCR; TCRdb keeps only in-frame clonotypes and omits some of them. The table shows around 100,000 clones, with 70% to 85% occurring only once. This record belongs to a study of PD-L1 blockade in urothelial cancer. General observations from the study: Enhanced expansion of tumor-associated blood clones at 3 weeks characterized durable-benefit patients.

Sample contribution per patient ranged from 1 to 8, covering pretreatment and on-treatment. The source was PBMCs, collected around atezolizumab (anti-PD-L1) treatment. The TCR originated in a man aged 45 to 65 with urothelial cancer. The chain has TRBV27 and TRBJ1-5; no clear D. The CDR3 DNA reads as TGTGCCAGCAGTTTATTTGGCTCCAATCAGCCCCAGCATTTT. Residues: CASSLFGSNQPQHF.